This TCR beta chain stems from a study of blood T cell repertoires in COVID-19. Per the germline V gene, CDR1 is SGHNT and CDR2 is YYREEE (reference sequence). The CDR3 totals 17 residues. The V end lost 0 bases, the J end lost 3 bases, and 19 bases lay between the germline ends. Here immunoSEQ multiplex PCR was the method, and the copy in TCRdb shows in-frame clones only, minus some. The sample has around 170,000 clones, more than 85% seen once. Sequencing was done on a sample of peripheral blood. The origin of this receptor is a woman aged 30 to 39 with active or convalescent COVID-19. The J gene is TRBJ2-7, the V gene TRBV5-4; tentative D call: TRBD1 (6 bases). The CDR3 spells CASSLGAVGGTYYEQYF. CDR3 in DNA: TGTGCCAGCAGCTTGGGGGCAGTAGGGGGAACATACTACGAGCAGTACTTC.